The 7 T cell receptor beta chains given below trace back to one sample, sequenced in a study of T cells expressing NK-cell markers. TCRdb re-called the 5' RACE reads and catalogs CDR3 proteins one per entry, DNA excluded. The table lists about 460,000 distinct CDR3 sequences, with more than 1.4% in the top ten. The material sequenced was blood T cells: a sorted CD56 or NKG2C T cell subset, CD4+ or CD8+ T cells, or bulk PBMC T cells (not recorded which). The receptors originated from a woman in her forties or fifties in good health.

The chain uses TRBV12-3 or TRBV12-4 and TRBJ2-7. This CDR3 region has 15 residues. CDR3 protein: CASSSFGRSSYEQYF.

This chain links TRBV12-3 or TRBV12-4 with TRBJ2-1; TCRdb proposes TRBD1, but this gene call is untestable without DNA. This CDR3 comprises 17 residues. CDR3 loop: CASSLALGGRANNEQFF.

The chain joins TRBV6-5 to TRBJ2-7; the TRBD2 assignment by TCRdb is unverifiable without DNA. CDR3 size: 17 residues. Germline CDR1 reads MNHEY; CDR2 reads SVGAGI. The CDR3 spells CASSYSNPTTSSYEQYF.

The rearrangement uses TRBV9 and TRBJ2-1; TCRdb outputs TRBD2, but without DNA this stays unchecked. Germline V gives CDR1 SGDLS, CDR2 YYNGEE. The CDR3 has 13 residues. The CDR3 here is CASSFSAGYEQFF. The full variable domain, its missing parts supplied by reference TRBV9 and TRBJ2-1, is DSGVTQTPKHLITATGQRVTLRCSPRSGDLSVYWYQQSLDQGLQFLIQYYNGEERAKGNILERFSAQQFPDLHSELNLSSLELGDSALYFCASSFSAGYEQFFGPGTRLTVL.

This chain joins TRBV5-1 and TRBJ2-7; the D call of TRBD2 rests on TCRdb alone, since no DNA is present to check it. This CDR3 has 13 amino acids. The germline CDR1 and CDR2 sequences are SGHRS and YFSETQ. CDR3 sequence reads: CASSLSVGREQYF. The full variable domain, its missing parts supplied by reference TRBV5-1 and TRBJ2-7, is KAGVTQTPRYLIKTRGQQVTLSCSPISGHRSVSWYQQTPGQGLQFLFEYFSETQRNKGNFPGRFSGRQFSNSRSEMNVSTLELGDSALYLCASSLSVGREQYFGPGTRLTVT.

This chain connects TRBV2 to TRBJ1-6; TCRdb lists TRBD1, though no DNA is available to test this call. There are 15 residues in the CDR3. In germline, CDR1 is SNHLY, CDR2 FYNNEI. CDR3 protein: CATGKEASANSPLHF.

The rearrangement uses TRBV24-1 and TRBJ2-3. Germline V gene lookup returns CDR1 KGHDR and CDR2 SFDVKD. The CDR3 has 16 residues. The CDR3 is CATSDYGDRGTDTQYF.